This TCR beta chain emerged from a study of blood T cell repertoires in COVID-19 (dated by TCRdb to about 2020). Turning to the overall study: Samples from collaborators originated in the United States, Italy and Spain and spanned both the acute and convalescent phases of COVID-19. The material from the prospective study consisted of cDNA or gDNA derived from T cells, B-cell-depleted T cells, or PBMCs. Subjects who had been exposed to COVID-19, were actively infected with it, or had recovered from it provided the deeply sampled blood TCRbeta repertoires that made up the dataset. The repertoires were made available in a free public database intended to serve as a resource for research on the immune response to SARS-CoV-2. Samples came from the ongoing ImmuneRACE study (first 160 participants) plus 1,254 subjects from 6 global collaborators. A de-identified subject ID, COVID-19 status, age in years and sex were almost always included in the sample metadata. Where HLA class I and class II types were available, the types were taken from metadata supplied by the sample provider, not from assay-based typing. Summary of the overall study and its limitations: The amount of clinical and demographic metadata varied by source and participant and was provided uncurated.

The CDR1 and CDR2 encoded by the germline V gene are MDHEN and SYDVKM. Ends trimmed: V by 6 bases, J by 5 bases; bases unmatched to a gene: 12. The CDR3, cysteine through phenylalanine, is 15 amino acids long. Here the CDR3 DNA is all that survives: 45 bases in frame from base 1. Comment on this clone: The target of this receptor is not known. No much larger clone exists at a distance of one base, and base qualities are not known.

TCRbeta CDR3 regions were amplified from genomic DNA using the immunoSEQ Assay, a bias-controlled multiplex PCR. The original pipeline was this. Nucleated cell counts per sample were estimated from amplification of reference gene primers within the assay. To quantify the absolute abundance of each unique TCRbeta CDR3 rearrangement, sequence reads were collapsed and filtered. For each sample, productive Simpson clonality was calculated as the square root of Simpson's diversity index over productive rearrangements. TCRdb carries this immuneACCESS record with in-frame sequences only. Its versions omit some clonotypes, under half of them owing to an unresolved V gene in the studies checked, with the rest unexplained. V, J and clone size reflect that table, while D and trimming were determined from the DNA. In all, the sample holds over 45,000 clones, and roughly 80% of those were seen once. The top ten hold nearly 4.5% of the sample.

Each collaborating institution followed its own protocols to collect whole blood in K2EDTA tubes. For TCRbeta analysis, collaborator samples were shipped as frozen whole blood, as isolated PBMCs, or as DNA extracted from either sample type. The TCR was taken from a man in his forties or fifties with active COVID-19. The material sequenced was peripheral blood. The receptor chain draws on TRBV28 and TRBJ1-2; 7 of the junction bases match TRBD1. CDR3 region: CASSTDRRSVYGYTF. The nucleotide sequence is TGTGCCAGCAGCACGGACAGGAGGTCAGTTTATGGCTACACCTTC.